A selection of T cell receptor beta chains follows, all from one sample in a study of glioma-infiltrating T cells. TCRdb processed the multiplex PCR reads anew with MiXCR; each CDR3 protein has one entry. This table holds a few hundred thousand distinct CDR3 sequences, about 40% found once. Sequenced sample: glioma tissue, nonneoplastic brain tissue, or PBMCs (not recorded which). These receptor sequences come from a human donor with low-grade glioma or glioblastoma, undergoing nonglioma brain surgery, or in good health (not recorded which). The CDR3 runs from the conserved cysteine through the conserved F or W. D genes are given only for firm matches. A clone size is listed for some rows: how often the clone was seen (once, few, many), or a class if it is expanded.

clone_size	v_call	j_call	d_call	cdr3_aa	cdr3_nt
NA	TRBV24-1	TRBJ2-7	NA	CATSDFPRGEQYF	TGTGCCACCAGTGATTTCCCCCGTGGGGAGCAGTACTTC
few	TRBV7-9	TRBJ2-7	NA	CASSLGGRELEQYF	TGTGCCAGCAGCCTGGGAGGCCGGGAGCTCGAGCAGTACTTC
NA	TRBV5-1	TRBJ2-1	NA	CASSFFLAENEQFF	TGCGCCAGCAGCTTCTTTTTAGCGGAAAATGAGCAGTTCTTC
NA	TRBV7-2	TRBJ1-1	NA	CASSHGTGSTEAFF	TGTGCCAGCAGCCACGGGACTGGGAGCACTGAAGCTTTCTTT
NA	TRBV11-1	TRBJ1-1	TRBD1	CASSSQGARTEAFF	TGTGCCAGCAGCTCCCAGGGGGCGAGGACTGAAGCTTTCTTT
few	TRBV4-2	TRBJ2-5	TRBD1	CASSQGTGRTEETQYF	TGTGCCAGCAGCCAAGGGACAGGGCGAACGGAGGAGACCCAGTACTTC
NA	TRBV19	TRBJ2-1	NA	CASSIQGPWDEQFF	TGTGCCAGTAGTATACAGGGGCCCTGGGATGAGCAGTTCTTC
NA	TRBV7-2	TRBJ1-1	NA	CASSLGRLRNTEAFF	TGTGCCAGCAGCTTAGGACGCCTCCGGAACACTGAAGCTTTCTTT
NA	TRBV19	TRBJ2-7	TRBD2	CASSSGLAGGDSSYEQYF	TGTGCCAGTAGTAGCGGACTAGCGGGAGGCGACAGCTCCTACGAGCAGTACTTC
few	TRBV20-1	TRBJ2-5	NA	CSATGTNWETQYF	TGCAGTGCCACCGGGACGAACTGGGAGACCCAGTACTTC
NA	TRBV5-4	TRBJ2-4	TRBD1	CASSLRDRREIEYF	TGTGCCAGCAGCTTACGGGACAGGAGGGAAATAGAGTACTTC
NA	TRBV29-1	TRBJ2-7	TRBD1	CSVLTGGSYEQYF	TGCAGCGTATTGACAGGGGGCAGCTACGAGCAGTACTTC
few	TRBV7-7	TRBJ1-5	NA	CASSLDFGQPQHF	TGTGCTAGCAGCTTAGACTTCGGGCAGCCCCAGCATTTT
NA	TRBV7-9	TRBJ1-2	NA	CASSVGRETGYTF	TGTGCCAGCAGCGTCGGGAGGGAGACTGGCTACACCTTC
NA	TRBV18	TRBJ2-7	NA	CACSPRTDTYEQYF	TGTGCCTGCTCACCTCGGACGGACACCTACGAGCAGTACTTC
many	TRBV20-1	TRBJ2-1	NA	CSACWAATYNEQFF	TGCAGTGCTTGTTGGGCGGCGACCTACAATGAGCAGTTCTTC
few	TRBV19	TRBJ2-5	TRBD2	CASSPRTSWLETQYF	TGTGCCAGTAGTCCACGGACTAGCTGGTTAGAGACCCAGTACTTC
NA	TRBV2	TRBJ2-1	TRBD2	CASTPREASYNEQFF	TGTGCCAGCACCCCTCGGGAGGCGTCCTACAATGAGCAGTTCTTC
once	TRBV7-2	TRBJ2-1	NA	CASSSWGSSYNERFF	TGTGCCAGCAGCTCTTGGGGGAGCTCCTACAATGAGCGGTTCTTC
few	TRBV11-2	TRBJ2-3	TRBD2	CASSIAGGADTQYF	TGTGCCAGCAGCATAGCGGGAGGCGCAGATACGCAGTATTTT
many	TRBV27	TRBJ2-1	TRBD2	CASSRTGLVLPEQFF	TGTGCCAGCAGTCGAACGGGACTAGTCCTACCTGAGCAGTTCTTC
few	TRBV4-2	TRBJ2-1	TRBD2	CASSQDRLAGGNEQFF	TGTGCCAGCAGCCAAGATCGGCTAGCGGGAGGGAATGAGCAGTTCTTC
many	TRBV27	TRBJ2-7	TRBD1	CASSLQGVLTYEQYF	TGTGCCAGCAGTTTACAGGGGGTTTTGACCTACGAGCAGTACTTC
NA	TRBV10-2	TRBJ2-1	NA	CASSGAYYNEQFF	TGCGCCAGCAGTGGAGCATACTACAATGAGCAGTTCTTC
NA	TRBV4-1	TRBJ2-7	TRBD1	CASNQGQGGYEQYF	TGCGCCAGCAACCAAGGACAGGGGGGGTACGAGCAGTACTTC
many	TRBV6-5	TRBJ2-1	TRBD1	CASSYRPGQGNNEQFF	TGTGCCAGCAGTTACAGACCGGGACAGGGTAACAATGAGCAGTTCTTC
NA	TRBV3-1	TRBJ2-7	NA	CASSQDVHEQYF	TGTGCCAGCAGCCAAGATGTCCACGAGCAGTACTTC
few	TRBV28	TRBJ2-3	NA	CASSFKVYTDTQYF	TGTGCCAGCAGTTTCAAGGTTTACACAGATACGCAGTATTTT
few	TRBV4-2	TRBJ2-7	TRBD2	CASSPLAGSSYEQYF	TGTGCCAGCAGCCCCTTAGCGGGATCGTCCTACGAGCAGTACTTC
few	TRBV20-1	TRBJ2-1	TRBD1	CSARDRGRAYEQFF	TGCAGTGCCAGGGACAGGGGCCGGGCGTATGAGCAGTTCTTC
few	TRBV29-1	TRBJ1-2	NA	CSVEDPADYYGYTF	TGCAGCGTTGAAGATCCGGCGGACTACTATGGCTACACCTTC
NA	TRBV7-2	TRBJ2-2	TRBD2	CASSQTSGRAPGELFF	TGTGCCAGCAGCCAGACTAGCGGGAGGGCTCCCGGGGAGCTGTTTTTT
few	TRBV20-1	TRBJ2-7	NA	CSALSPQLVTYEQYF	TGCAGTGCTTTGTCCCCCCAGCTAGTAACCTACGAGCAGTACTTC
NA	TRBV24-1	TRBJ1-5	NA	CATSDRPRDPEGQPQHF	TGTGCCACCAGTGACCGGCCCCGGGACCCTGAGGGTCAGCCCCAGCATTTT
NA	TRBV5-4	TRBJ2-5	NA	CASSLGGGMETQYF	TGTGCCAGCAGCTTGGGAGGGGGGATGGAGACCCAGTACTTC
NA	TRBV28	TRBJ2-5	TRBD2	CAISRTSAQETQYF	TGTGCCATTTCGAGGACTAGCGCACAAGAGACCCAGTACTTC
few	TRBV7-9	TRBJ2-3	TRBD2	CASSPKTEREFEDTQYF	TGTGCCAGCAGCCCAAAAACTGAGCGGGAGTTTGAAGATACGCAGTATTTT